One sample yielded the 21 T cell receptor beta chains listed below, sequenced in a study of beta chain features in type 1 diabetes. Expressed TCRB transcripts were sequenced because the entire RNA isolate underwent reverse transcription. The repertoire was sequenced with immunoSEQ multiplex PCR; TCRdb's copy has only in-frame clones and lacks some. Of 300,000 to 400,000 clones in the sample, under 8.5% were seen once. Sample: central memory CD4+ T cells from blood. Source of these receptors: a woman between 18 and 29 years old in good health.

This clone was detected ten times or more. The gene calls are TRBV28 and TRBJ2-1; the D call may be TRBD1 or TRBD2 (5 bases each). The CDR3 runs to 15 residues. Per germline, CDR1 MDHEN and CDR2 SYDVKM. The V end lost 8 bases, the J end lost 5 bases, and 19 bases lay between the germline ends. CDR3 amino acids: CASLDGAGNDNEQFF. CDR3 nucleotides: TGTGCCAGCCTCGATGGGGCCGGGAATGACAATGAGCAGTTCTTC.

This clone has a count of ten or more. Other DNA variants within this sample encode the same CDR3. V usage is TRBV7-9 and J usage is TRBJ1-1; no reliable D call. Trimming shortened V by 1 base and J by 1 base, and 4 bases separated the two germline ends. The CDR3 loop spans 13 amino acids. From germline, CDR1 is SEHNR and CDR2 FQNEAQ (reference sequence). The CDR3 DNA sequence: TGTGCCAGCAGCTTAGAGGGGAACACTGAAGCTTTCTTT. Translating it yields CASSLEGNTEAFF.

This clone has just a few counts. This CDR3 is CASSVASRDTDTQYF. CDR3 sequence (DNA): TGTGCCAGCAGCGTAGCGTCGCGGGACACAGATACGCAGTATTTT. The V call is TRBV9, the J call TRBJ2-3, with TRBD2 as a possible D gene (6 bases). V lost 0 bases and J lost 2, with 10 bases in between. Germline lookup yields CDR1 SGDLS and CDR2 YYNGEE. The CDR3 contains 15 residues.

The chain employs TRBV7-9 and TRBJ2-1; D remains ambiguous. This CDR3 is built from 13 residues. Trimming stripped 1 base from V and 6 bases from J, with 7 bases between. Germline values: CDR1 SEHNR, CDR2 FQNEAQ (reference sequence). CDR3 loop: CASSLGNFNEQFF. CDR3 bases: TGTGCCAGCAGCTTAGGGAACTTCAATGAGCAGTTCTTC.

The CDR3 DNA reads TGCAGCGTGTCCGGGACCGGTTCGGGCAATCAGCCCCAGCATTTT. Amino acid sequence: CSVSGTGSGNQPQHF. The chain couples TRBV29-1 to TRBJ1-5; TRBD1 might be the D (5 bases). Germline V lookup: CDR1 SQVTM, CDR2 ANQGSEA. Trimming left V 6 bases short and J 2 bases short, with 17 bases between. CDR3 length equals 15 residues.

The chain has TRBV7-9 and TRBJ2-7; D is undetermined. The CDR3 spans 13 residues. V was trimmed by 2 bases and J by 3 bases, leaving 8 bases between them. Germline V CDR1 and CDR2: SEHNR, FQNEAQ (reference sequence). The CDR3 DNA reads TGTGCCAGCAGCTTACAGGCTAACTACGAGCAGTACTTC. Its protein product is CASSLQANYEQYF.

The rearrangement links TRBV7-3 to TRBJ2-2, with TRBD2 matching 8 bases. Germline V gene data show CDR1 as SGHTA and CDR2 as FQGTGA. The CDR3 contains 15 residues. V lost 5 bases and J lost 7; bases outside the gene matches: 9. The CDR3 spells CASSPGRGTDGELFF. The CDR3, as DNA: TGTGCCAGCAGCCCCGGGAGGGGAACAGACGGGGAGCTGTTTTTT.

Note on this clone: Given a much more abundant clone one base away, this may be a read error. This specimen includes other DNA sequences encoding the same CDR3. J is TRBJ1-5 and V is TRBV7-2; 8 bases agree with TRBD1. With 2 bases clipped from V and 6 bases from J, the junction kept 0 bases outside the gene matches. CDR1 and CDR2 (germline): SGHTA, FQGNSA. The CDR3 has 13 amino acids. DNA of the CDR3: TGTGCCAGCAGCTTAACAGGGGGTCAGCCCCAGCATTTT. This encodes CASSLTGGQPQHF.

The genes are TRBV4-2 and TRBJ1-5; no definite D call. Between the trimmed V and J ends, which lost 0 bases and 3 bases, there was a span of 9 bases. The CDR3 is 15 amino acids. Looked up from germline, CDR1 is LGHNA and CDR2 is YNFKEQ. The CDR3 reads CASSQELGFNQPQHF. Here the CDR3 DNA reads TGTGCCAGCAGCCAAGAACTAGGGTTCAATCAGCCCCAGCATTTT.

This clone was counted at least ten times. This same CDR3 is encoded by further DNA sequences in the sample. This rearrangement joins TRBV14 to TRBJ2-1; 8 bases agree with TRBD1. This CDR3 has 15 residues. With 6 bases clipped from V and 4 bases from J, the junction kept 8 bases outside the gene matches. CDR1 is SGHDN and CDR2 is FVKESK in the germline V gene. CDR3 sequence reads: CASSPSGTGYNEQFF. For the CDR3, the DNA is TGTGCCAGCAGTCCGTCGGGGACAGGATACAATGAGCAGTTCTTC. Full variable domain (remainder filled in from reference TRBV14 and TRBJ2-1): EAGVTQFPSHSVIEKGQTVTLRCDPISGHDNLYWYRRVMGKEIKFLLHFVKESKQDESGMPNNRFLAERTGGTYSTLKVQPAELEDSGVYFCASSPSGTGYNEQFFGPGTRLTVL.

The genes are TRBV2 and TRBJ2-3; TRBD2 matches 8 bases. Germline V gene data show CDR1 as SNHLY and CDR2 as FYNNEI. This CDR3 region has 14 residues. The V segment lost 4 bases and the J segment 1 base; nucleotides outside the gene matches: 1. The CDR3: CASSGTSRTDTQYF. CDR3 DNA sequence: TGTGCCAGCAGTGGGACTAGCCGCACAGATACGCAGTATTTT.

This clone was seen a handful of times. The chain has TRBV7-2 and TRBJ2-1; 8 bases agree with TRBD2. The CDR3 length is 14 residues. The germline V gene has CDR1 SGHTA and CDR2 FQGNSA. The V and J ends lost 5 bases and 0 bases, in that order; junction bases with no gene match: 0. CDR3 residues: CASSRGGSYNEQFF. The CDR3 bases are TGTGCCAGCAGCCGGGGGGGCTCCTACAATGAGCAGTTCTTC.

In its sample, this clone was seen a few times. The rearrangement uses TRBV2 and TRBJ2-5; 8 nucleotides align to TRBD1. The ends lost 7 bases at V and 1 base at J; junction bases unmatched: 2. This CDR3 comprises 13 residues. Germline CDR1 is SNHLY and CDR2 is FYNNEI. This CDR3 is CASTGQGQETQYF. CDR3 nucleotides: TGTGCCAGCACCGGACAGGGCCAAGAGACCCAGTACTTC. The full variable domain, completed using reference TRBV2 and TRBJ2-5, is EPEVTQTPSHQVTQMGQEVILRCVPISNHLYFYWYRQILGQKVEFLVSFYNNEISEKSEIFDDQFSVERPDGSNFTLKIRSTKLEDSAMYFCASTGQGQETQYFGPGTRLLVL.

This chain joins TRBV5-1 and TRBJ1-5; a weak D match, TRBD1 (6 bases). CDR1 SGHRS and CDR2 YFSETQ come from the germline V gene. The CDR3 totals 14 residues. V shed 4 bases and J shed 3 bases, with 11 bases lying between them. This CDR3 reads CASSMDSPNQPQHF. The CDR3 DNA reads TGCGCCAGCAGCATGGACAGTCCCAATCAGCCCCAGCATTTT.

This rearrangement joins TRBV6-1 to TRBJ2-1; tentative D call: TRBD2 (5 bases). V was trimmed by 5 bases and J by 6 bases, leaving 14 bases between them. The CDR3 totals 14 residues. Germline V gene data show CDR1 as MNHNS and CDR2 as SASEGT. Here the CDR3 reads CASSQTRMSNEQFF. CDR3 in DNA: TGTGCCAGCAGTCAAACTAGAATGAGCAATGAGCAGTTCTTC.

The gene calls are TRBV4-1 and TRBJ2-2; tentative D call: TRBD2 (5 bases). Germline V gene sequence: CDR1 MGHRA, CDR2 YSYEKL. The CDR3 has 16 amino acids. Deletions cut 1 base from V and 0 bases from J, with 9 bases between. Here the CDR3 DNA reads TGCGCCAGCAGCCAAGTGCGAGGGACGAACACCGGGGAGCTGTTTTTT. Amino acids: CASSQVRGTNTGELFF.

V is TRBV6-5 and J is TRBJ2-7; TRBD2 aligns across 7 bases. The ends lost 0 bases at V and 3 bases at J; junction bases unmatched: 5. The CDR3 contains 15 residues. CDR1 MNHEY and CDR2 SVGAGI come from the germline V gene. This CDR3 reads CASSYSGGRVYEQYF. The CDR3 DNA follows: TGTGCCAGCAGTTACTCCGGCGGGAGAGTCTACGAGCAGTACTTC.

The CDR3 protein is CASSQGVGTDTQYF. CDR3 bases: TGCGCCAGCAGCCAAGGAGTCGGCACAGATACGCAGTATTTT. The chain combines TRBV4-3 with TRBJ2-3; D gene ambiguous. Trimming took 1 base from V and 1 from J, leaving 6 bases between them. The CDR3 has 14 residues. Germline CDR1 reads LGHNA; CDR2 reads YSLEER.

In its sample, this clone was seen many times. The chain couples TRBV6-6 to TRBJ2-1; 7 positions match TRBD1. CDR3 length: 12 residues. CDR1 and CDR2 from the germline V gene are MNHNY and SVGAGI (reference sequence). V was pared by 6 bases and J by 8 bases, with 4 bases of the junction left unmatched. The CDR3 nucleotides are TGTGCCAGCAGCACCACAGGGGATGAGCAGTTCTTC. Protein product: CASSTTGDEQFF.

This clone has more than one count but fewer than ten. V usage is TRBV4-1 and J usage is TRBJ2-1; 10 bases are a match to TRBD2. The CDR3 has 16 residues. With 0 bases clipped from V and 9 bases from J, the junction kept 8 bases outside the gene matches. The germline CDR1 and CDR2 sequences are MGHRA and YSYEKL. CDR3 sequence reads: CASSQEMSGRAGEQFF. The CDR3 nucleotides are TGCGCCAGCAGCCAAGAAATGAGCGGGAGGGCCGGTGAGCAGTTCTTC.

The J gene is TRBJ1-2, the V gene TRBV6-1; maybe TRBD1 (5 bases). The germline V gene encodes CDR1 MNHNS and CDR2 SASEGT. Trimming took off 5 bases at V and 8 bases at J, with 15 bases between the two ends. The CDR3 loop spans 13 amino acids. The CDR3 DNA reads as TGTGCCAGCAGTCAAGGGTTGGGGGACGGCTACACCTTC. It encodes CASSQGLGDGYTF.